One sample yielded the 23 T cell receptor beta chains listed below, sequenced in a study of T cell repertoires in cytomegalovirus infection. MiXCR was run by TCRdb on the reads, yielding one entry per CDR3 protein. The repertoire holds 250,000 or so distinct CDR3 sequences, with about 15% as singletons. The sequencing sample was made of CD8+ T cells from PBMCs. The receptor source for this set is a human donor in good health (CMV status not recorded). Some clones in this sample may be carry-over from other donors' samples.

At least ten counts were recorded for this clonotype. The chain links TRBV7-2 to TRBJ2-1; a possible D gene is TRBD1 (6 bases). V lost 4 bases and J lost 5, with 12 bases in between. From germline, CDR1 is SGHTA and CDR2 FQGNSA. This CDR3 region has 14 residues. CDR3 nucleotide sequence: TGTGCCAGCAGCTACGGGACACCAGACAATGAGCAGTTCTTC. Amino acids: CASSYGTPDNEQFF.

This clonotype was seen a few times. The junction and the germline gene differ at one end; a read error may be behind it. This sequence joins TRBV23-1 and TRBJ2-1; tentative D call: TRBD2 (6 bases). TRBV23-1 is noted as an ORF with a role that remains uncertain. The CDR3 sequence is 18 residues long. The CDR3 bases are TGCGCCAGCAGCCAATCCCAAGTTTCGGGGGTTTTGGACAATGAGCAGTTCTTC. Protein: CASSQSQVSGVLDNEQFF.

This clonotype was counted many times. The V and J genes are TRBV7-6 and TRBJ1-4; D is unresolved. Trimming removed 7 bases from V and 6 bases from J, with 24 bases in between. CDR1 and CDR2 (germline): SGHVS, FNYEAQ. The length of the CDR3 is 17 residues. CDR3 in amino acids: CASTPVGLQEGDEKLFF. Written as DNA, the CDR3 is TGTGCCAGCACCCCAGTAGGACTCCAGGAGGGTGATGAAAAACTGTTTTTT.

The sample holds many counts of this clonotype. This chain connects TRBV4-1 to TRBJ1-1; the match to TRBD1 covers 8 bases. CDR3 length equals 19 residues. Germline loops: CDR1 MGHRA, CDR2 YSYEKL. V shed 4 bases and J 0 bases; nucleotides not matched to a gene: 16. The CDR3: CASSRFFGQGSILNTEAFF. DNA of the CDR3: TGCGCCAGCAGCCGGTTTTTCGGACAGGGAAGCATCCTGAACACTGAAGCTTTCTTT.

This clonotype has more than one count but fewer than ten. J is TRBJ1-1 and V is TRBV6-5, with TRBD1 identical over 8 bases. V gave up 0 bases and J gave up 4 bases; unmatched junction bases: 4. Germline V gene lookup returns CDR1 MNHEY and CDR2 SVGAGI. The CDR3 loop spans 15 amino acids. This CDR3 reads CASSYSITGGTEAFF. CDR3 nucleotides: TGTGCCAGCAGTTACTCGATTACAGGGGGCACTGAAGCTTTCTTT.

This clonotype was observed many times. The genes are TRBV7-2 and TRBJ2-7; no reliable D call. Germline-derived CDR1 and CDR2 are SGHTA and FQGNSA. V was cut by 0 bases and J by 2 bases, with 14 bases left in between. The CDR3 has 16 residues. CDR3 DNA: TGTGCCAGCAGCTTAGCATTCGGTGGCGGAGCCTACGAGCAGTACTTC. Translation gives CASSLAFGGGAYEQYF.

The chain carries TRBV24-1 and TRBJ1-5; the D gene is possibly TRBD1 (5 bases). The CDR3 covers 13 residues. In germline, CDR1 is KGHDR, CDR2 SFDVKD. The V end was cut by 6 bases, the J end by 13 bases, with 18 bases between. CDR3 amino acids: CATSSAGGELQHF. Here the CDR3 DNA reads TGTGCCACCAGTTCCGCGGGGGGGGAGCTTCAGCATTTT.

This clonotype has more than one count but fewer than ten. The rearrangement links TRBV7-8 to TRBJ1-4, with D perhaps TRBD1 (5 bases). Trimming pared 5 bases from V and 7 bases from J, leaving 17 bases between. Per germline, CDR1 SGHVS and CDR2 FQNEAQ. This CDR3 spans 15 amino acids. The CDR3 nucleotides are TGTGCCAGCAGCGCCACAGGTGGTGGAGGTGAAAAACTGTTTTTT. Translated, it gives CASSATGGGGEKLFF.

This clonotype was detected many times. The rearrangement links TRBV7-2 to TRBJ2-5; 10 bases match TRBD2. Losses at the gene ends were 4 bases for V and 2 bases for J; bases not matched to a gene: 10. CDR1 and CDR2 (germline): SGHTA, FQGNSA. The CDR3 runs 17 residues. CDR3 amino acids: CASSSNALAGDQETQYF. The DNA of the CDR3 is TGTGCCAGCAGCTCCAACGCCCTAGCGGGGGATCAAGAGACCCAGTACTTC.

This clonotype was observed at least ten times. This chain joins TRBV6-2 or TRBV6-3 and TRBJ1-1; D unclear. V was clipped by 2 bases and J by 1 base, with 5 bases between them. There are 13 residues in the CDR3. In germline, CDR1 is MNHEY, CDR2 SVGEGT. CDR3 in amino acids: CASSYLQNTEAFF. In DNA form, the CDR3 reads TGTGCCAGCAGTTACCTACAGAACACTGAAGCTTTCTTT.

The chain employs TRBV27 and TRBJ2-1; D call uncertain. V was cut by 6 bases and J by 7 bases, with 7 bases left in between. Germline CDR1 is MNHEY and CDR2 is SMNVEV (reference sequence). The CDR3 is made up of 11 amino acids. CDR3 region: CASRQSNEQFF. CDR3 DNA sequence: TGTGCCAGCAGGCAAAGTAATGAGCAGTTCTTC.

CDR3 residues: CASTARTTDTQYF. In DNA, the CDR3 is TGTGCCAGTACCGCCAGAACCACAGATACGCAGTATTTT. The V call is TRBV19, the J call TRBJ2-3; D ambiguous. CDR3 length equals 13 residues. CDR1 is LNHDA, CDR2 SQIVND, per germline (reference sequence). Trimming removed 7 bases at V and 2 bases at J, with 10 bases between.

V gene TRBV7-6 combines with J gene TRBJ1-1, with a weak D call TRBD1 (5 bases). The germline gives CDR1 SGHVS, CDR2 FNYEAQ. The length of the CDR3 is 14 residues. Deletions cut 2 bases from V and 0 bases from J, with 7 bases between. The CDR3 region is CASSLNRMNTEAFF. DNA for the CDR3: TGTGCCAGCAGCTTAAACAGGATGAACACTGAAGCTTTCTTT.

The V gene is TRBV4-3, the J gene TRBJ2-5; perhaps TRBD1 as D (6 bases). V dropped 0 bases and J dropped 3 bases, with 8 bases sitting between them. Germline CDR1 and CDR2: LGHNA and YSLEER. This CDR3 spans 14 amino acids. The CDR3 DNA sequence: TGCGCCAGCAGCCAAGAACGGACAGAAGAGACCCAGTACTTC. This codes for CASSQERTEETQYF.

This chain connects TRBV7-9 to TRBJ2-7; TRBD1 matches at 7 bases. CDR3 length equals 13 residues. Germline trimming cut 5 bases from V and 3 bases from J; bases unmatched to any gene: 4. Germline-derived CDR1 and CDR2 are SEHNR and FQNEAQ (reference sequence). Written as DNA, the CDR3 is TGTGCCAGCAGCCCGACAGGGTACTACGAGCAGTACTTC. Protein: CASSPTGYYEQYF.

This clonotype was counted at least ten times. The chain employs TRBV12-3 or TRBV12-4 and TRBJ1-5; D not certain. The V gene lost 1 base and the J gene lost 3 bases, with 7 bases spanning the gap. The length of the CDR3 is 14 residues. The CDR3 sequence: CASSLGRINQPQHF. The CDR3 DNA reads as TGTGCCAGCAGTTTAGGCAGGATCAATCAGCCCCAGCATTTT.

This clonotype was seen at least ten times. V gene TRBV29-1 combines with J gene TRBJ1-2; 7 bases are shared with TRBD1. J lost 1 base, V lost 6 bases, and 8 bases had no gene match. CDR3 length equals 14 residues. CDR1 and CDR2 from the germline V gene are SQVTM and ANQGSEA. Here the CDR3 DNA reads TGCAGCGTGCGACAGGGTGATTTTAACTATGGCTACACCTTC. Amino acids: CSVRQGDFNYGYTF.

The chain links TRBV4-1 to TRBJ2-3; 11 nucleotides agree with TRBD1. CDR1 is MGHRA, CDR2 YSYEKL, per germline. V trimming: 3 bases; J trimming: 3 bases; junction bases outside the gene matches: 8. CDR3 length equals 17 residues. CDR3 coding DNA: TGCGCCAGCAGCCACCCCGGACAGGGGGCCTCGACAGATACGCAGTATTTT. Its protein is CASSHPGQGASTDTQYF.

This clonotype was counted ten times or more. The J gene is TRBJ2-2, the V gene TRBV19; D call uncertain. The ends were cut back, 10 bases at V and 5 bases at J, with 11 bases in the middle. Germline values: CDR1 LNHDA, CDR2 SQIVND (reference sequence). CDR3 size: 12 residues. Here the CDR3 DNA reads TGTGCCATTACAAGTGAGACCGGGGAGCTGTTTTTT. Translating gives CAITSETGELFF.

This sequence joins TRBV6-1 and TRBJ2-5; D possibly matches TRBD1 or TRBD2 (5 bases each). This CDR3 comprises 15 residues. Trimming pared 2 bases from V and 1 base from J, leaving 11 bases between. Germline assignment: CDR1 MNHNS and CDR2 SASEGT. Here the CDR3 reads CASSERGAFQETQYF. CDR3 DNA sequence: TGTGCCAGCAGTGAAAGGGGAGCTTTCCAAGAGACCCAGTACTTC.

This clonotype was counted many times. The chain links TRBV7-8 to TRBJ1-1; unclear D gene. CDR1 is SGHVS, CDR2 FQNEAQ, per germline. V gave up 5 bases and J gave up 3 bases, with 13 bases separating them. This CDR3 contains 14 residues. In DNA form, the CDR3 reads TGTGCCAGCAGCCAGACTAGAAAGGACACTGAAGCTTTCTTT. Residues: CASSQTRKDTEAFF.

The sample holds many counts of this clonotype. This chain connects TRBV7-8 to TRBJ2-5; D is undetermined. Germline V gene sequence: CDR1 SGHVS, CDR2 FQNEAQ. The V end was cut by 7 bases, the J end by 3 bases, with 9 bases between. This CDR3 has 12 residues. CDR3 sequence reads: CASTLDEETQYF. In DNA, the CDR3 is TGTGCCAGCACGTTGGATGAAGAGACCCAGTACTTC.

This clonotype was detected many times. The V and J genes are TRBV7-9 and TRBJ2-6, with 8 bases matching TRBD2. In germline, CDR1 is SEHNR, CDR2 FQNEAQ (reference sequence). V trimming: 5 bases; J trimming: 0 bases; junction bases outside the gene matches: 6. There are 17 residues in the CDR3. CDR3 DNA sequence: TGTGCCAGCAGCCAAGCGGGGGATTACTCTGGGGCCAACGTCCTGACTTTC. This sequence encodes CASSQAGDYSGANVLTF.